This paragraph reports one TCR beta chain. The CDR3 end lies 3 residues beyond the end of the read and is filled in from the germline J gene. The germline V gene encodes CDR1 GTSNPN and CDR2 SVGIG (reference sequence). CDR3 size: 13 residues. Using immunoSEQ multiplex PCR, the repertoire was profiled, and TCRdb retains in-frame clones only, with some absent. The sample data list approximately 21,000 clones. Dot-blot hybridization genotyped cervical HPV amplified with MY09/MY11 PCR. This sample is part of a study of T cells in women clearing cervical HPV infection. This chain joins TRBV30 and TRBJ1-2; no reliable D call. The sample taken for sequencing was blood buffy coat. This TCR derives from a woman between 18 and 70 years old with a cervical HPV16 infection that either progressed to CIN3+ or cleared (not recorded which). CDR3 bases read: TGTGCCTGGAGTGTACGTCTTTCAGATACC. Translation gives CAWSVRLSDT. The whole CDR3 sequence reads CAWSVRLSDTYTF.